These 3 T cell receptor beta chains came from one sample sequenced in a study of T-cell reconstitution after alpha-beta-depleted transplantation in children. Unique molecular identifiers were used in preparing the TCRbeta library. MiXCR was run by TCRdb on the PCR reads, yielding one entry per CDR3 protein. The sample includes approximately 99,000 distinct CDR3 sequences, around 6.4% of them seen just once. The sample here was PBMCs, mostly from graft donor cells, taken 360 days after TCRalphabeta/CD19-depleted stem cell transplant. These receptors were collected from a male patient aged 2 to 10 who had a stem cell transplant for acute lymphoblastic leukemia, so the T cells may come from the graft donor.

This clonotype was counted a few times. The chain is built from TRBV9 and TRBJ1-1, with 7 bases lining up with TRBD1. This CDR3 spans 14 amino acids. The trim removed 4 bases at V and 5 bases at J, leaving 8 bases unmatched. Germline CDR1 and CDR2: SGDLS and YYNGEE. CDR3 amino acids: CASSPGGVRTEAFF. CDR3 in DNA: TGTGCCAGCAGCCCAGGGGGGGTTCGGACTGAAGCTTTCTTT. Filled out from reference TRBV9 and TRBJ1-1, the complete variable domain reads DSGVTQTPKHLITATGQRVTLRCSPRSGDLSVYWYQQSLDQGLQFLIQYYNGEERAKGNILERFSAQQFPDLHSELNLSSLELGDSALYFCASSPGGVRTEAFFGQGTRLTVV.

This clonotype was observed at least ten times. V gene TRBV24-1 combines with J gene TRBJ2-5, with D tentatively TRBD2 (7 bases). V lost 9 bases to trimming and J lost 0 bases, with 25 bases between them. This CDR3 spans 18 amino acids. The V gene's germline CDR1 is KGHDR and CDR2 SFDVKD. CDR3 loop: CATGSRWEGGKYQETQYF. In DNA form, the CDR3 reads TGTGCCACCGGCTCTCGGTGGGAGGGGGGGAAGTACCAAGAGACCCAGTACTTC.

This clonotype was observed many times. The rearrangement links TRBV5-1 to TRBJ2-1; 12 nucleotides agree with TRBD2. From germline, CDR1 is SGHRS and CDR2 YFSETQ. V lost 6 bases, J lost 8 bases, and 6 bases stayed unmatched. The CDR3 totals 14 residues. In DNA, the CDR3 is TGCGCCAGCACCCCCGGGACTAGCGGGTATGAGCAGTTCTTC. Amino acids: CASTPGTSGYEQFF.